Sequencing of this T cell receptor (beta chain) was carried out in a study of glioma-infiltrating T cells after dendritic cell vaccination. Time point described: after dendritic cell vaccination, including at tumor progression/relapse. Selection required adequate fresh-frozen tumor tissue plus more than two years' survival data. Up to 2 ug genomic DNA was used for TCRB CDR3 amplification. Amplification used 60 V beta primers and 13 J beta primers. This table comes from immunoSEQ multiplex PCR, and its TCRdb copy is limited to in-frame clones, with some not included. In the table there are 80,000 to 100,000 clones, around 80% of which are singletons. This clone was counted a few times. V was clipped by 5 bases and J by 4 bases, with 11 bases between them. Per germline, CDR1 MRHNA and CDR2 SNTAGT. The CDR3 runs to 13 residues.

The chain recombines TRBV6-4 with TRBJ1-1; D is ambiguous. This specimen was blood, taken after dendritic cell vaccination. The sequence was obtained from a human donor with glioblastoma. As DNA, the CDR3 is TGTGCCAGCAGTTCGAGGGCCTCCACTGAAGCTTTCTTT. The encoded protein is CASSSRASTEAFF.